One and the same sample provided the 11 T cell receptor beta chains below, sequenced in a study of blood T cell repertoires in COVID-19. Sequencing was performed with immunoSEQ multiplex PCR; in TCRdb, only in-frame clones are kept and a portion is missing. The sample carries some 87,000 clones, about 79% recorded once. The sample was peripheral blood. These receptor sequences come from a human donor in a cohort sampled during active COVID-19.

DNA for the CDR3: TGTGCCACCAGGACAACAGGGGAAGTCGGTGAAGCTTTCTTT. Translation: CATRTTGEVGEAFF. The chain employs TRBV24-1 and TRBJ1-1; TRBD1 aligns across 7 bases. The junction had 11 bases not matched to a gene; V was cut back by 7 bases and J by 7 bases. Germline V gives CDR1 KGHDR, CDR2 SFDVKD. This CDR3 spans 14 amino acids.

V and J are TRBV12-3 or TRBV12-4 and TRBJ2-1; no firm D call. With 1 base removed from V and 6 bases from J, the gap between germline ends came to 7 bases. This CDR3 has 13 amino acids. The CDR3 sequence: CASSLGGVNEQFF. The CDR3 coding sequence is TGTGCCAGCAGTTTAGGCGGTGTCAATGAGCAGTTCTTC.

V gene TRBV5-4 combines with J gene TRBJ2-1; D uncertain. The CDR3 sequence is 15 residues long. V lost 1 base and J lost 0, with 8 bases in between. Germline assignment: CDR1 SGHNT and CDR2 YYREEE (reference sequence). Written as DNA, the CDR3 is TGTGCCAGCAGCTTGCTTCCGAGCTCCTACAATGAGCAGTTCTTC. Translated, it gives CASSLLPSSYNEQFF.

This clone was seen only a few times. The chain uses TRBV19 and TRBJ2-1, with 9 nucleotides matching TRBD2. The CDR3 has 15 amino acids. Germline V gene sequence: CDR1 LNHDA, CDR2 SQIVND (reference sequence). V shed 5 bases and J 5 bases; nucleotides not matched to a gene: 7. The chain's CDR3 is CASSFGLAPHNEQFF. The CDR3 DNA reads as TGTGCCAGTAGTTTCGGACTAGCGCCTCACAATGAGCAGTTCTTC.

This chain connects TRBV6-2 or TRBV6-3 to TRBJ1-1; 8 positions match TRBD1. Germline V gene sequence: CDR1 MNHEY, CDR2 SVGEGT. This CDR3 is built from 17 residues. Trimming cost V 6 bases and J 0 bases; bases outside gene matches: 12. CDR3 sequence reads: CASSRGQAWSMNTEAFF. In DNA form, the CDR3 reads TGTGCCAGCAGCCGGGGACAGGCATGGAGTATGAACACTGAAGCTTTCTTT.

The gene calls are TRBV6-2 or TRBV6-3 and TRBJ2-1; TRBD2 agrees at 8 bases. The CDR3 spans 14 residues. With V trimmed by 6 bases and J by 7 bases, 8 bases remained unmatched. Germline CDR1 and CDR2: MNHEY and SVGEGT. CDR3 region: CASSQRTSWNEQFF. In nucleotides, the CDR3 is TGTGCCAGCAGCCAAAGGACTAGCTGGAATGAGCAGTTCTTC.

This rearrangement joins TRBV21-1 to TRBJ2-5; the table's D call, TRBD1, has no DNA check behind it. TRBV21-1 is a documented pseudogene. The CDR3 is made up of 14 amino acids. CDR3 bases: TGTGCCAGCAGCAAAGGGGCAGGAAAAGAGACCCAGTACTTC. It is translated as CASSKGAGKETQYF.

This rearrangement joins TRBV12-3 or TRBV12-4 to TRBJ1-1, with D hard to call. The ends were cut back, 4 bases at V and 7 bases at J, with 13 bases in the middle. This CDR3 has 13 amino acids. In DNA form, the CDR3 reads TGTGCCAGCAGTTCCGGACTCTGGGATGAAGCTTTCTTT. It yields the protein CASSSGLWDEAFF.

The gene calls are TRBV3-1 (or the pseudogene TRBV3-2) and TRBJ2-3, with 7 bases identical to TRBD2. This CDR3 comprises 12 residues. After removal of 2 bases from V and 8 bases from J, the junction contained 1 base not matched to a gene. Germline CDR1 reads LGHDT; CDR2 reads YNNKEL (reference sequence). The CDR3 nucleotides are TGTGCCAGCAGCCAAAGGGAGGGTACGCAGTATTTT. Protein sequence: CASSQREGTQYF.

The chain carries TRBV7-2 and TRBJ1-3; no definite D call. Trimming pared 5 bases from V and 4 bases from J, leaving 12 bases between. CDR1 and CDR2 from the germline V gene are SGHTA and FQGNSA. The CDR3 contains 14 residues. CDR3 protein: CASSDTRRGNTIYF. CDR3 DNA: TGTGCCAGCAGCGATACCCGGCGGGGAAACACCATATATTTT.

This clone showed up many times. The J gene is TRBJ2-1, the V gene TRBV3-1 (or the pseudogene TRBV3-2), with D possibly being TRBD2 (5 bases). The CDR3 sequence is 12 residues long. The germline V gene has CDR1 LGHDT and CDR2 YNNKEL (reference sequence). Trimming took 2 bases from V and 7 from J, leaving 6 bases between them. DNA of the CDR3: TGTGCCAGCAGCCAACTAGCTAATGAGCAGTTCTTC. This codes for CASSQLANEQFF.